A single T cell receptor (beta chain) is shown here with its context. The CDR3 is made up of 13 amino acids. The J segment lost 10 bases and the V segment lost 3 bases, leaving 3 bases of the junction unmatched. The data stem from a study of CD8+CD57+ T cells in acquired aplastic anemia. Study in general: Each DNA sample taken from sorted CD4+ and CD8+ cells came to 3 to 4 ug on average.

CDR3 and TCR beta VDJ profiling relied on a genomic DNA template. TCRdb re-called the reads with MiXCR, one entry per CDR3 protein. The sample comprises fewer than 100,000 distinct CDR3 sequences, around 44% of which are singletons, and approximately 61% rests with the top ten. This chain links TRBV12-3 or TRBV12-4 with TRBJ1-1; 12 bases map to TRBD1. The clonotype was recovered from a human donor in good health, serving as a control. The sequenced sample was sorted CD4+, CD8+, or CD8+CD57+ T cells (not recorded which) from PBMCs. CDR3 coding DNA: TGTGCCAGCAGTTTGGGACAGGGGGCTGTAGCTTTCTTT. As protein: CASSLGQGAVAFF.